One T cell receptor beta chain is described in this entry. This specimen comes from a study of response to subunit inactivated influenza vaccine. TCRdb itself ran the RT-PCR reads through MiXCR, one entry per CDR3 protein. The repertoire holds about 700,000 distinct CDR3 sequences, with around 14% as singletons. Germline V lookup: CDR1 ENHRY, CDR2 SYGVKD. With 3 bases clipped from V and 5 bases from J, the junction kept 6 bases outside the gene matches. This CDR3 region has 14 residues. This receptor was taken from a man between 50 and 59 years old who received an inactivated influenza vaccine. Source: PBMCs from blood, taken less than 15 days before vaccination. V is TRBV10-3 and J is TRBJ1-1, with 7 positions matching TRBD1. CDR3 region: CAISEDRVRTEAFF. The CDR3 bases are TGTGCCATCAGTGAAGACAGGGTGCGTACTGAAGCTTTCTTT.